One and the same sample provided the 5 T cell receptor beta chains below, sequenced in a study of cytomegalovirus exposure and HLA in healthy donors. PCR employed 60 Vbeta and 13 Jbeta primers. Produced via immunoSEQ multiplex PCR; TCRdb's table is partial and in-frame only. The repertoire includes 140,000 to 150,000 clones, about 73% of them detected once, and 2.1% sits in the top ten. Sequenced sample: PBMCs. These receptors all come from a woman aged 60-75 years in good health and CMV-seropositive.

V is TRBV4-1 and J is TRBJ1-2; TRBD1 matches at 7 bases. CDR1 MGHRA and CDR2 YSYEKL come from the germline V gene. The CDR3 has 14 residues. V was clipped by 3 bases and J by 3 bases; unmatched bases: 4. CDR3 DNA sequence: TGCGCCAGCAGCCACCCCGGGACAGACTATGGCTACACCTTC. Translating gives CASSHPGTDYGYTF.

The gene calls are TRBV28 and TRBJ1-2; D is unclear. V gave up 3 bases and J gave up 3 bases, with 11 bases separating them. This CDR3 contains 14 residues. Germline values: CDR1 MDHEN, CDR2 SYDVKM. This CDR3 reads CASSLGGQYYGYTF. CDR3 bases: TGTGCCAGCAGTTTGGGAGGGCAATACTATGGCTACACCTTC.

This chain links TRBV18 with TRBJ1-2; 8 bases fit TRBD1. Germline V lookup: CDR1 KGHSH, CDR2 LQKENI. With 6 bases clipped from V and 7 bases from J, the junction kept 7 bases outside the gene matches. This CDR3 contains 13 residues. The CDR3 DNA reads as TGTGCCAGCTCCCAACAGGGGGTCGCTGGCTACACCTTC. This sequence encodes CASSQQGVAGYTF.

CDR3 region: CASSSLTGGTEAFF. DNA of the CDR3: TGCGCCAGCAGCTCACTTACAGGGGGCACTGAAGCTTTCTTT. V gene TRBV5-1 combines with J gene TRBJ1-1; TRBD1 matches at 8 bases. The CDR3 loop spans 14 amino acids. Trimming removed 3 bases from V and 4 bases from J; junction bases left unmatched: 5. In germline, CDR1 is SGHRS, CDR2 YFSETQ. Full variable domain (missing parts from reference TRBV5-1 and TRBJ1-1): KAGVTQTPRYLIKTRGQQVTLSCSPISGHRSVSWYQQTPGQGLQFLFEYFSETQRNKGNFPGRFSGRQFSNSRSEMNVSTLELGDSALYLCASSSLTGGTEAFFGQGTRLTVV.

This clone showed up just a few times. The rearrangement joins TRBV2 to TRBJ2-3; maybe TRBD1 (6 bases). The CDR3 has 14 residues. Germline CDR1 reads SNHLY; CDR2 reads FYNNEI. V was cut by 8 bases and J by 4 bases, with 16 bases left in between. CDR3: CASFGRDNSDTQYF. The CDR3 DNA is TGTGCCAGCTTTGGCAGGGACAACTCAGATACGCAGTATTTT.